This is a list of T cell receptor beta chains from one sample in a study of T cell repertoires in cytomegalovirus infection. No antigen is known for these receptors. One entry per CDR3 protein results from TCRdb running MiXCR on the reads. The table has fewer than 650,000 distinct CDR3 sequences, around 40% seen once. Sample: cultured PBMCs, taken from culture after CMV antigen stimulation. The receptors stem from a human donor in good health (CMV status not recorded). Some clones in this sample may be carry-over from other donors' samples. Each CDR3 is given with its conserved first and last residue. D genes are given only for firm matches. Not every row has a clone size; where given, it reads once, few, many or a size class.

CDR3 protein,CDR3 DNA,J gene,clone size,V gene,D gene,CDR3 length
CASTRQLLAGYGYTF,TGTGCCAGTACCAGACAGCTCTTAGCGGGCTATGGCTACACCTTC,TRBJ1-2,.,TRBV19,.,15
CASSYGTSGYEQYF,TGTGCCAGCAGCTACGGGACTAGCGGGTACGAGCAGTACTTC,TRBJ2-7,few,TRBV7-2,TRBD2,14
CASSQAGVGDTQYF,TGCGCCAGCAGCCAAGCAGGGGTTGGCGATACGCAGTATTTT,TRBJ2-3,.,TRBV4-1,.,14
CASSRDSANEKLFF,TGTGCCAGCAGCCGGGACAGCGCTAATGAAAAACTGTTTTTT,TRBJ1-4,few,TRBV12-3/TRBV12-4,TRBD1,14
CASSLVDREGNQPQHF,TGTGCCAGCAGCTTAGTGGACAGGGAAGGCAATCAGCCCCAGCATTTT,TRBJ1-5,few,TRBV7-8,TRBD1,16
CASRMREDYGYTF,TGTGCCAGCCGGATGAGGGAGGACTATGGCTACACCTTC,TRBJ1-2,.,TRBV7-8,.,13
CASSFQRAATNEKLFF,TGTGCCAGCAGCTTCCAAAGAGCCGCAACTAATGAAAAACTGTTTTTT,TRBJ1-4,.,TRBV7-2,.,16
CASSGTPGANVLTF,TGTGCCAGTAGTGGGACCCCTGGGGCCAACGTCCTGACTTTC,TRBJ2-6,.,TRBV19,.,14
CASRTGLGYVSGQETQYF,TGTGCCAGCAGGACAGGGCTTGGCTACGTGTCCGGCCAAGAGACCCAGTACTTC,TRBJ2-5,few,TRBV2,TRBD1,18
CASSEMVGLAKNIQYF,TGTGCCAGCAGTGAAATGGTCGGATTAGCCAAAAACATTCAGTACTTC,TRBJ2-4,.,TRBV2,.,16
CASSSLGSPNQPQHF,TGTGCCAGCAGCTCCCTCGGCAGTCCCAATCAGCCCCAGCATTTT,TRBJ1-5,many,TRBV7-2,.,15
CASTPLGGNYGYTF,TGTGCCAGCACCCCATTAGGGGGGAACTATGGCTACACCTTC,TRBJ1-2,few,TRBV6-6,.,14
CASSQEGSNQPQHF,TGTGCCAGCAGCCAAGAGGGTAGCAATCAGCCCCAGCATTTT,TRBJ1-5,.,TRBV14,.,14
CSARRQGANGYTF,TGCAGTGCTAGAAGGCAGGGTGCAAATGGCTACACCTTC,TRBJ1-2,.,TRBV20-1,.,13
CASSEWAAEETQYF,TGTGCCAGCAGTGAGTGGGCAGCAGAAGAGACCCAGTACTTC,TRBJ2-5,few,TRBV6-1,.,14
CASSLIRENGYTF,TGTGCCAGCAGCTTAATAAGGGAGAACGGCTACACCTTC,TRBJ1-2,.,TRBV7-2,.,13
CASSIQGAYNEQFF,TGTGCCAGTAGTATTCAGGGGGCGTACAATGAGCAGTTCTTC,TRBJ2-1,.,TRBV19,TRBD1,14
CASSRGTGTNEKLFF,TGTGCCAGTAGTCGCGGGACAGGGACAAATGAAAAACTGTTTTTT,TRBJ1-4,few,TRBV19,TRBD1,15
CASRPGAYAGELFF,TGTGCCAGCAGACCCGGGGCCTATGCCGGGGAGCTGTTTTTT,TRBJ2-2,once,TRBV2,.,14
CASSLAPGQSIDYEQYF,TGTGCCAGCAGCTTAGCCCCCGGACAGTCCATCGACTACGAGCAGTACTTC,TRBJ2-7,.,TRBV7-9,.,17
CASSLADSNTEAFF,TGTGCCAGCAGCTTAGCGGATTCGAACACTGAAGCTTTCTTT,TRBJ1-1,many,TRBV7-2,.,14
CASSLAGASYEQYF,TGTGCCAGCAGTTTAGCAGGGGCGAGCTACGAGCAGTACTTC,TRBJ2-7,few,TRBV12-3/TRBV12-4,.,14
CASSFQGVETQYF,TGTGCCAGCAGCTTCCAGGGGGTCGAGACCCAGTACTTC,TRBJ2-5,few,TRBV11-2,TRBD1,13
CASSVAASGNTDTQYF,TGTGCCAGCAGCGTAGCCGCTAGCGGGAACACAGATACGCAGTATTTT,TRBJ2-3,few,TRBV9,TRBD2,16
CASSLVPDGSYEQYF,TGTGCCAGCAGCTTAGTTCCCGACGGTTCCTACGAGCAGTACTTC,TRBJ2-7,few,TRBV7-2,.,15
CASSLAVGTDPRGYTF,TGTGCCAGCAGCTTAGCGGTTGGGACAGACCCTCGTGGCTACACCTTC,TRBJ1-2,.,TRBV7-8,TRBD1,16
CASRAGHLSYNEQFF,TGTGCCAGCAGGGCCGGACATCTCTCCTACAATGAGCAGTTCTTC,TRBJ2-1,.,TRBV6-1,.,15
CASSLGAVETQYF,TGTGCCAGCAGTTTGGGGGCCGTAGAGACCCAGTACTTC,TRBJ2-5,.,TRBV25-1,.,13
CASSLPHWETGVSGNTIYF,TGTGCCAGCAGCTTACCACACTGGGAGACAGGGGTCTCTGGAAACACCATATATTTT,TRBJ1-3,.,TRBV7-2,TRBD1,19
CASSVGTSGSDEQFF,TGTGCCAGCAGCGTAGGGACTAGCGGGAGCGATGAGCAGTTCTTC,TRBJ2-1,many,TRBV7-2,TRBD2,15
CATSDPRTGGHNEQFF,TGTGCCACCAGTGATCCCAGGACAGGGGGACACAATGAGCAGTTCTTC,TRBJ2-1,.,TRBV24-1,TRBD1,16
CASSSPDWNPYGYTF,TGTGCCAGCAGCTCCCCGGACTGGAACCCTTATGGCTACACCTTC,TRBJ1-2,few,TRBV7-9,.,15
CASSQGGTGGSPLHF,TGCGCCAGCAGCCAAGGTGGCACAGGGGGTTCACCCCTCCACTTT,TRBJ1-6,.,TRBV4-1,TRBD1,15
CSEPNTGELFF,TGCAGCGAACCAAACACCGGGGAGCTGTTTTTT,TRBJ2-2,.,TRBV29-1,.,11
CASSQGGQGADTQYF,TGCGCCAGCAGCCAAGGGGGACAGGGTGCGGATACGCAGTATTTT,TRBJ2-3,few,TRBV4-1,TRBD1,15
CASRRLADNEQFF,TGTGCCAGCAGGCGACTAGCGGACAATGAGCAGTTCTTC,TRBJ2-1,few,TRBV7-2,TRBD2,13
CASSHLEGGRNTQYF,TGTGCCAGCAGCCATCTTGAAGGGGGCAGAAATACGCAGTATTTT,TRBJ2-3,few,TRBV4-2,TRBD1,15
CASGGTGGAEGYTF,TGTGCCAGCGGGGGGACAGGGGGCGCAGAGGGCTACACCTTC,TRBJ1-2,.,TRBV7-9,TRBD1,14
CASSPFGQGGNTIYF,TGTGCCAGCAGTCCCTTCGGACAGGGCGGAAACACCATATATTTT,TRBJ1-3,many,TRBV12-3/TRBV12-4,TRBD1,15
CATSKAGGRETQYF,TGTGCCACCAGCAAAGCCGGGGGTCGGGAGACCCAGTACTTC,TRBJ2-5,few,TRBV15,.,14
CASSQGDRHNEQFF,TGTGCCAGCAGCCAAGGGGACAGACACAATGAGCAGTTCTTC,TRBJ2-1,.,TRBV4-2,TRBD1,14
CATSRDLWGDENQPQHF,TGTGCCACCAGCAGAGATCTATGGGGAGACGAAAATCAGCCCCAGCATTTT,TRBJ1-5,few,TRBV15,.,17
CASSQELIGRLFF,TGTGCCAGCAGCCAAGAACTGATCGGTAGACTGTTTTTT,TRBJ1-4,few,TRBV4-2,.,13
CASSLATGHQETQYF,TGTGCCAGCAGTTTAGCGACCGGACACCAAGAGACCCAGTACTTC,TRBJ2-5,few,TRBV12-3/TRBV12-4,.,15
CASSFGHYEQYF,TGTGCCAGCAGCTTCGGCCACTACGAGCAGTACTTC,TRBJ2-7,.,TRBV12-3/TRBV12-4,.,12
CASRLGGRTYNEQFF,TGTGCCAGCCGCCTGGGCGGGAGGACTTACAATGAGCAGTTCTTC,TRBJ2-1,.,TRBV27,TRBD2,15
CASSMNSRLNEQFF,TGTGCCAGTAGTATGAACAGTCGGCTGAATGAGCAGTTCTTC,TRBJ2-1,few,TRBV19,.,14
CASSLEPSTETQYF,TGTGCCAGCAGCTTAGAGCCTAGCACAGAGACCCAGTACTTC,TRBJ2-5,.,TRBV7-2,.,14
CASTPRMSSYNEQFF,TGTGCCAGCACACCCCGGATGAGCTCCTACAATGAGCAGTTCTTC,TRBJ2-1,.,TRBV28,.,15
CASSIGFYSNQPQHF,TGTGCCAGTAGTATTGGATTTTATAGCAATCAGCCCCAGCATTTT,TRBJ1-5,.,TRBV19,.,15
CASSILARGSEQFF,TGTGCCAGTAGTATTTTAGCCCGGGGGTCTGAGCAGTTCTTC,TRBJ2-1,few,TRBV19,.,14
CASRAGGVDTQYF,TGTGCCAGCCGCGCGGGGGGCGTAGATACGCAGTATTTT,TRBJ2-3,.,TRBV12-3/TRBV12-4,TRBD2,13
CASSPGGSANTGELFF,TGTGCCAGCAGCCCTGGCGGGTCCGCGAACACCGGGGAGCTGTTTTTT,TRBJ2-2,.,TRBV5-4,.,16
CASSLWDRETSGYTF,TGTGCCAGCAGTTTATGGGACAGGGAAACAAGTGGCTACACCTTC,TRBJ1-2,.,TRBV28,TRBD1,15
CASSYSEGANVLTF,TGTGCCAGCAGTTACTCGGAGGGGGCCAACGTCCTGACTTTC,TRBJ2-6,few,TRBV6-8,.,14